The 15 T cell receptor beta chains reported below all come from one sample, sequenced in a study of CD4 T cells in relation to SARS-CoV-2 and coronaviruses. For these receptors, no antigen is known. The unexposed donors gave CD4+ T cells in about 2011-2018, prior to COVID-19. Isolation of CD4+ T cells took place after nine to ten days in culture. Libraries were prepared by immunoSEQ multiplex PCR; TCRdb keeps only in-frame clonotypes and omits some of them. Of just under 20,000 clones listed, over 70% are singletons. Material: CD4+ T cells from PBMCs, cultured in vitro. Receptors originate from a human donor in good health.

This clone appeared once. This chain uses TRBV2 with TRBJ1-5; 8 nucleotides line up with TRBD1. CDR3 length: 17 residues. The ends lost 4 bases at V and 0 bases at J; junction bases unmatched: 8. Germline CDR1 is SNHLY and CDR2 is FYNNEI. The CDR3 DNA reads TGTGCCAGCAGTGGACAGGGGCACATATATAGCAATCAGCCCCAGCATTTT. Amino acid sequence: CASSGQGHIYSNQPQHF.

V and J are TRBV7-2 and TRBJ2-7; perhaps TRBD1 as D (6 bases). This CDR3 contains 13 residues. Looked up from germline, CDR1 is SGHTA and CDR2 is FQGNSA. V was shortened by 6 bases and J by 7 bases, with 16 bases between the two germline ends. This chain's CDR3 is CASREFVRGEQYF. The CDR3 DNA reads TGTGCCAGCAGGGAGTTCGTCAGGGGTGAGCAGTACTTC.

The chain uses TRBV29-1 and TRBJ1-2, with a tentative D call TRBD1 (6 bases). Germline V lookup: CDR1 SQVTM, CDR2 ANQGSEA. The germline V and J ends were trimmed by 3 bases and 5 bases, with 19 bases remaining between them. The CDR3 consists of 15 residues. In DNA, the CDR3 is TGCAGCGTTGAGCCCCTTTCGGGGGCGCGATATGGCTACACCTTC. Translated, it gives CSVEPLSGARYGYTF.

The chain carries TRBV16 and TRBJ1-5; weak D call: TRBD1 (5 bases). Looked up from germline, CDR1 is KGHSY and CDR2 is FQNENV. This CDR3 contains 15 residues. V lost 1 base and J 5 bases, leaving 12 bases between the germline ends. CDR3 DNA: TGTGCCAGCAGCCAATGGAGGGGAACCTATCAGCCCCAGCATTTT. It codes for CASSQWRGTYQPQHF.

The V gene is TRBV6-1, the J gene TRBJ2-1, with 12 bases identical to TRBD2. J lost 5 bases, V lost 4 bases, and 12 bases had no gene match. The germline V gene has CDR1 MNHNS and CDR2 SASEGT. The CDR3 spans 18 residues. CDR3 sequence: CASSVKYPGLAGNNEQFF. The DNA for the CDR3 is TGTGCCAGCAGTGTGAAGTACCCCGGACTAGCGGGGAACAATGAGCAGTTCTTC.

The V call is TRBV7-2, the J call TRBJ1-2; D not resolved. Germline values: CDR1 SGHTA, CDR2 FQGNSA. The V end lost 1 base, the J end lost 4 bases, and 10 bases lay between the germline ends. The CDR3 sequence is 14 residues long. The CDR3 nucleotides read TGTGCCAGCAGCTTAGGGTGGGAAGGCTATGGCTACACCTTC. Amino acids: CASSLGWEGYGYTF. Full variable domain (rest looked up from reference TRBV7-2 and TRBJ1-2): GAGVSQSPSNKVTEKGKDVELRCDPISGHTALYWYRQSLGQGLEFLIYFQGNSAPDKSGLPSDRFSAERTGGSVSTLTIQRTQQEDSAVYLCASSLGWEGYGYTFGSGTRLTVV.

This chain joins TRBV29-1 and TRBJ2-5; 7 bases match TRBD2. The CDR3 contains 17 residues. The trim removed 3 bases at V and 2 bases at J, leaving 15 bases unmatched. The germline CDR1 and CDR2 sequences are SQVTM and ANQGSEA. DNA for the CDR3: TGCAGCGTTGATAGGCCCCGGGGCGGGAGCGGGCAAGAGACCCAGTACTTC. Translating it yields CSVDRPRGGSGQETQYF.

The rearrangement joins TRBV3-1 (or the pseudogene TRBV3-2) to TRBJ2-7; D may be TRBD1 or TRBD2 (5 bases each). The germline V gene encodes CDR1 LGHDT and CDR2 YNNKEL (reference sequence). The V gene lost 4 bases and the J gene lost 3 bases, with 13 bases spanning the gap. CDR3 size: 14 residues. For the CDR3, the DNA is TGTGCCAGCAGCCTCCAGCTGGGGGTCTACGAGCAGTACTTC. It encodes CASSLQLGVYEQYF.

This chain connects TRBV5-1 to TRBJ1-1, with D uncertain. Trimming took 3 bases from V and 1 from J, leaving 7 bases between them. This CDR3 contains 13 residues. Germline V gene data show CDR1 as SGHRS and CDR2 as YFSETQ. The CDR3 region has the DNA TGCGCCAGCAGCTCGGACGGGAACACTGAAGCTTTCTTT. Translation: CASSSDGNTEAFF.

V is TRBV5-1 and J is TRBJ2-3, with 11 nucleotides matching TRBD2. V lost 0 bases, J lost 6 bases, and 3 bases stayed unmatched. Per the germline V gene, CDR1 is SGHRS and CDR2 is YFSETQ. The CDR3 sequence is 15 residues long. Here the CDR3 DNA reads TGCGCCAGCAGCTTGGGTGGGACTAGCGGTGATACGCAGTATTTT. Its translation is CASSLGGTSGDTQYF.

The chain carries TRBV2 and TRBJ2-2, with 7 bases identical to TRBD1. Germline lookup yields CDR1 SNHLY and CDR2 FYNNEI. The CDR3 sequence is 14 residues long. The J segment lost 3 bases and the V segment lost 4 bases, leaving 2 bases of the junction unmatched. Here the CDR3 DNA reads TGTGCCAGCAGTGTTACAGGGGACACCGGGGAGCTGTTTTTT. Its translation: CASSVTGDTGELFF. Based on the CDR3 plus reference TRBV2 and TRBJ2-2, the full variable domain is EPEVTQTPSHQVTQMGQEVILRCVPISNHLYFYWYRQILGQKVEFLVSFYNNEISEKSEIFDDQFSVERPDGSNFTLKIRSTKLEDSAMYFCASSVTGDTGELFFGEGSRLTVL.

CDR3 sequence: CASSLVGNTEAFF. The CDR3 DNA reads TGTGCCAGCAGTTTAGTGGGGAACACTGAAGCTTTCTTT. The chain is built from TRBV12-3 or TRBV12-4 and TRBJ1-1, with no clear D. The CDR3 sequence is 13 residues long. Trimming stripped 1 base from V and 1 base from J, with 4 bases between.

The gene calls are TRBV6-4 and TRBJ2-7, with D unclear. The CDR3 consists of 16 residues. Per the germline V gene, CDR1 is MRHNA and CDR2 is SNTAGT. Trimming pared 3 bases from V and 0 bases from J, leaving 15 bases between. CDR3 in amino acids: CASSEGQDHFSYEQYF. The CDR3, as DNA: TGTGCCAGCAGTGAAGGGCAGGACCACTTCTCCTACGAGCAGTACTTC.

This rearrangement joins TRBV29-1 to TRBJ1-2; D not certain. V was clipped by 5 bases and J by 4 bases, with 11 bases between them. Germline values: CDR1 SQVTM, CDR2 ANQGSEA. CDR3 size: 12 residues. The CDR3, as DNA: TGCAGCGTTCGGCCCCTTGGCTATGGCTACACCTTC. It translates to CSVRPLGYGYTF.

CDR3 coding DNA: TGTGCCAGCAGCTTAGCGGGTCCGGGACTAGCGGGAACCAATGAGCAGTTCTTC. Protein: CASSLAGPGLAGTNEQFF. V is TRBV7-6 and J is TRBJ2-1, with 13 nucleotides matching TRBD2. Germline V gene data show CDR1 as SGHVS and CDR2 as FNYEAQ. J gave up 6 bases and V 0 bases, and 8 bases lay outside the gene matches. The CDR3 loop spans 18 amino acids.